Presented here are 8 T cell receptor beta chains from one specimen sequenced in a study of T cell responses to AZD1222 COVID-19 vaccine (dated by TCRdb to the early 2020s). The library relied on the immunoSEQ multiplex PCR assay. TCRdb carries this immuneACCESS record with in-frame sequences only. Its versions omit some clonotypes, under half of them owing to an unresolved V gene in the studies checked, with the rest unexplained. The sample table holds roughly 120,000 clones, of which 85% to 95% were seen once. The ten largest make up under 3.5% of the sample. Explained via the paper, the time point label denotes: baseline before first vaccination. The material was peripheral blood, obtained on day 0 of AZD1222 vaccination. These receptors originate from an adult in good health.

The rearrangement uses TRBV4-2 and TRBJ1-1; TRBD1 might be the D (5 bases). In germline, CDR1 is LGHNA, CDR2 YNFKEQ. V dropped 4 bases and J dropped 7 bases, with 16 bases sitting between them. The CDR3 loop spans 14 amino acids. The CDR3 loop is CASSRETAFDEAFF. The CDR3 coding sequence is TGTGCCAGCAGCCGAGAGACAGCATTTGATGAAGCTTTCTTT.

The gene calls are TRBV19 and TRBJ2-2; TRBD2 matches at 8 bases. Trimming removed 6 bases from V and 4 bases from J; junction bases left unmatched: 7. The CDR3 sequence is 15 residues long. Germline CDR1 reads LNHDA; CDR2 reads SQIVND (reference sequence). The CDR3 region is CASRSGTRGTGELFF. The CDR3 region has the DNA TGTGCCAGTAGGTCCGGGACTAGGGGCACCGGGGAGCTGTTTTTT.

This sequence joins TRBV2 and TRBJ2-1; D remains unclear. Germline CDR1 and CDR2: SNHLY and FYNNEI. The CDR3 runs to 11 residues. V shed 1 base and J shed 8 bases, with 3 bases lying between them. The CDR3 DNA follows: TGTGCCAGCAGTGAAGGAGATGAGCAGTTCTTC. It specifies CASSEGDEQFF. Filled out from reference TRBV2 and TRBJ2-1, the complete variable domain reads EPEVTQTPSHQVTQMGQEVILRCVPISNHLYFYWYRQILGQKVEFLVSFYNNEISEKSEIFDDQFSVERPDGSNFTLKIRSTKLEDSAMYFCASSEGDEQFFGPGTRLTVL.

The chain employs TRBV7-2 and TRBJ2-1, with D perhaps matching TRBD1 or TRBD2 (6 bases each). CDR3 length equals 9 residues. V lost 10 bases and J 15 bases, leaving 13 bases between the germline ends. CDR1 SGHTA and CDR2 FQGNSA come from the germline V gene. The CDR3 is CANGGGRFF. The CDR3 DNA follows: TGTGCCAACGGGGGCGGGCGGTTCTTC.

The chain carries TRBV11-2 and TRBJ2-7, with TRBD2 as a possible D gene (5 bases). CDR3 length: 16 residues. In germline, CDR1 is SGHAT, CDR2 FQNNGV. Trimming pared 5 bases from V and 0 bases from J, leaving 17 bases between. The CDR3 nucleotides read TGTGCCAGCAGCACGCCTAGGGAGACACCCTCCTACGAGCAGTACTTC. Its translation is CASSTPRETPSYEQYF.

The CDR3 loop is CASSGTGGYTEAFF. CDR3 sequence (DNA): TGTGCCAGCAGTGGAACAGGGGGCTACACTGAAGCTTTCTTT. This chain connects TRBV2 to TRBJ1-1; TRBD1 matches at 9 bases. V shed 4 bases and J 3 bases; nucleotides not matched to a gene: 3. The CDR3 runs to 14 residues. Germline V gives CDR1 SNHLY, CDR2 FYNNEI.

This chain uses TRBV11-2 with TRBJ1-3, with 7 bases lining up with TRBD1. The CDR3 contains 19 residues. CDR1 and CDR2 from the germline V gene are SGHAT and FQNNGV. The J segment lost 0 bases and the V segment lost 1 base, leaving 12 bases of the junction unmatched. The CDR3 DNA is TGTGCCAGCAGCTTAGGGAGTCCGTGGGACAGCCGCTCTGGAAACACCATATATTTT. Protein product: CASSLGSPWDSRSGNTIYF.

Written as DNA, the CDR3 is TGCGCCAGCAGCCAAGAACAGAGAAACCTACAATCCGAGCAGTTCTTC. It codes for CASSQEQRNLQSEQFF. This chain joins TRBV4-1 and TRBJ2-1; no clear D. V was shortened by 0 bases and J by 10 bases, with 19 bases between the two germline ends. Germline-derived CDR1 and CDR2 are MGHRA and YSYEKL. The CDR3 contains 16 residues.